Listed below are T cell receptor beta chains from one sample, sequenced in a study of T cell changes during pregnancy in multiple sclerosis. Sequencing used immunoSEQ multiplex PCR; TCRdb keeps in-frame clones, though not all of them. The sample lists approximately 33,000 clones, 92% seen once, with under 0.55% in the top ten. The sample consisted of CD4+ T cells from peripheral blood mononuclear cells, taken after pregnancy. The receptors come from a female donor with multiple sclerosis, enrolled in a pregnancy study. CDR3s include the opening cysteine and the closing phenylalanine or tryptophan. The D gene is left open where the match is weak. Size values are once, few and many counts, or a class for expanded clones, and some rows have none.

j_call,v_call,d_call,clone_size,cdr3_aa,cdr3_nt
TRBJ2-1,TRBV2,TRBD2,-,CASSYSSGSYNEQFF,TGTGCCAGCAGTTACTCTAGCGGGTCCTACAATGAGCAGTTCTTC
TRBJ1-2,TRBV2,-,-,CASSEVGGRASGGYTF,TGTGCCAGCAGTGAAGTTGGTGGACGGGCATCAGGGGGCTACACCTTC
TRBJ2-5,TRBV29-1,TRBD1,-,CSVNRGQETQYF,TGCAGCGTTAACAGGGGCCAAGAGACCCAGTACTTC
TRBJ2-1,TRBV4-3,-,few,CASSPGEGGYNEQFF,TGCGCCAGCAGCCCTGGGGAGGGGGGCTACAATGAGCAGTTCTTC
TRBJ2-7,TRBV18,-,-,CASSLTGGAYEQYF,TGTGCCAGCTCACTGACAGGTGGAGCCTACGAGCAGTACTTC
TRBJ2-5,TRBV19,-,-,CASSIAGNRRETQYF,TGTGCCAGTAGTATAGCGGGGAACCGGAGGGAGACCCAGTACTTC
TRBJ2-3,TRBV7-3,TRBD1,once,CASSTGTGGTQYF,TGTGCCAGCAGCACTGGGACAGGGGGTACGCAGTATTTT
TRBJ2-7,TRBV11-2,-,-,CASSLGQSYEQYF,TGTGCCAGCAGCTTAGGACAGTCCTACGAGCAGTACTTC
TRBJ1-2,TRBV25-1,TRBD1,-,CASSERTGRVYGYTF,TGTGCCAGCAGTGAAAGGACAGGGAGGGTCTATGGCTACACCTTC
TRBJ1-1,TRBV4-2,-,-,CASSQAQRGSTNPNTEAFF,TGTGCCAGCAGCCAAGCCCAGCGGGGGAGTACTAATCCGAACACTGAAGCTTTCTTT
TRBJ2-3,TRBV11-1,TRBD2,-,CASSSRLAGGTDTQYF,TGTGCCAGCAGCTCCCGTCTAGCGGGAGGCACAGATACGCAGTATTTT
TRBJ2-2,TRBV5-1,TRBD2,-,CASSSRTSGGTGELFF,TGCGCCAGCAGCTCTAGGACTAGCGGGGGAACCGGGGAGCTGTTTTTT
TRBJ2-7,TRBV11-3,TRBD1,-,CASSLGATTGALDEQYF,TGTGCCAGCAGCTTAGGAGCTACGACAGGGGCCCTCGACGAGCAGTACTTC
TRBJ1-2,TRBV6-4,TRBD1,once,CASSDSPYRTGENYGYTF,TGTGCCAGCAGTGACTCTCCCTATAGGACAGGAGAGAACTATGGCTACACCTTC
TRBJ2-1,TRBV7-7,TRBD1,-,CASSPKGSGTGQFF,TGTGCCAGCAGCCCAAAAGGGTCCGGGACAGGGCAGTTCTTC
TRBJ2-1,TRBV7-3,-,-,CASSLSRNSFLDEQFF,TGTGCCAGCAGCTTATCGCGTAACTCTTTTTTGGATGAGCAGTTCTTC
TRBJ1-1,TRBV27,TRBD1,few,CASSRQTGANTEAFF,TGTGCCAGCAGCCGACAGACAGGGGCTAACACTGAAGCTTTCTTT
TRBJ2-4,TRBV7-2,TRBD2,few,CASSQRETKNIQYF,TGTGCCAGCAGCCAGCGGGAGACCAAAAACATTCAGTACTTC
TRBJ2-7,TRBV2,-,-,CASRTRTGKNPYEQYF,TGTGCCAGCAGGACCCGTACAGGGAAAAACCCCTACGAGCAGTACTTC
TRBJ1-1,TRBV7-3,-,-,CASSLTGGTNTEAFF,TGTGCCAGCAGCCTAACTGGCGGGACGAACACTGAAGCTTTCTTT
TRBJ2-1,TRBV5-4,TRBD2,-,CASSKTGTSRYNEQFF,TGTGCCAGCAGCAAGACCGGGACTAGCCGCTACAATGAGCAGTTCTTC
TRBJ2-7,TRBV5-1,-,-,CASSLSAGQDEQYF,TGCGCCAGCAGCCTCTCGGCAGGGCAGGACGAGCAGTACTTC
TRBJ1-1,TRBV5-4,-,-,CASSSQGYGTEAFF,TGTGCCAGCAGCTCACAGGGATATGGCACTGAAGCTTTCTTT
TRBJ1-2,TRBV18,TRBD1,-,CASSPPNLRGRGLFGYTF,TGTGCCAGCTCACCACCGAATTTAAGGGGCAGGGGGCTATTCGGCTACACCTTC
TRBJ2-4,TRBV7-9,TRBD2,-,CASSTPLAGGTAKNIQYF,TGTGCCAGCAGCACCCCACTAGCGGGAGGCACAGCCAAAAACATTCAGTACTTC
TRBJ1-5,TRBV19,-,-,CASSIDRTTSLNQPQHF,TGTGCCAGTAGTATAGATCGGACAACGTCACTCAATCAGCCCCAGCATTTT
TRBJ1-3,TRBV19,-,-,CASSTQGNTIYF,TGTGCCAGTAGTACCCAGGGAAACACCATATATTTT
TRBJ2-5,TRBV27,TRBD2,-,CASSARLAGQETQYF,TGTGCCAGCAGTGCCCGACTAGCGGGACAGGAGACCCAGTACTTC
TRBJ2-3,TRBV5-1,-,-,CASRGGLTDTQYF,TGCGCCAGCCGCGGGGGCTTGACAGATACGCAGTATTTT
TRBJ1-1,TRBV5-1,-,-,CASSLAVGATGGAGTEAFF,TGCGCCAGCAGCTTGGCGGTAGGCGCAACGGGGGGGGCAGGGACTGAAGCTTTCTTT
TRBJ2-1,TRBV9,-,-,CASSGLPNSYNEQFF,TGTGCCAGCAGCGGGCTCCCCAACTCCTACAATGAGCAGTTCTTC
TRBJ2-3,TRBV4-3,-,-,CASSQDLRGADTQYF,TGCGCCAGCAGCCAAGATCTGCGGGGCGCAGATACGCAGTATTTT
TRBJ1-2,TRBV28,-,-,CASSFGSTNYGYTF,TGTGCCAGCAGTTTTGGCAGTACTAACTATGGCTACACCTTC
TRBJ2-5,TRBV5-5,TRBD2,-,CASSREGGPVGTQYF,TGTGCCAGCAGCCGGGAGGGGGGTCCCGTTGGGACCCAGTACTTC
TRBJ2-4,TRBV2,-,-,CASSDVPGQTGAKNIQYF,TGTGCCAGCAGTGACGTCCCAGGACAGACGGGGGCCAAAAACATTCAGTACTTC
TRBJ2-1,TRBV9,TRBD2,-,CASRKEGGSPEQFF,TGTGCCAGCAGGAAGGAGGGCGGGAGTCCCGAGCAGTTCTTC
TRBJ2-3,TRBV11-3,-,-,CASSPSRGSAHTQYF,TGTGCCAGCAGCCCGTCTAGGGGGAGTGCACATACGCAGTATTTT
TRBJ2-1,TRBV6-5,-,-,CASSFDRGGHYNEQFF,TGTGCCAGCAGTTTTGATCGCGGGGGCCACTACAATGAGCAGTTCTTC
TRBJ2-2,TRBV11-2,TRBD1,-,CASSPQGAPGELFF,TGTGCCAGCAGCCCCCAGGGGGCGCCCGGGGAGCTGTTTTTT
TRBJ2-1,TRBV6-5,-,-,CASSYGGPSYNEQFF,TGTGCCAGCAGTTACGGCGGTCCCTCCTACAATGAGCAGTTCTTC
TRBJ2-1,TRBV7-3,TRBD2,-,CATKFALSGGDNEQFF,TGTGCCACCAAATTTGCCCTCAGCGGGGGGGACAATGAGCAGTTCTTC
TRBJ2-7,TRBV5-4,TRBD1,-,CATGGQGPLEQYF,TGTGCCACCGGGGGACAGGGTCCCCTCGAGCAGTACTTC
TRBJ1-3,TRBV5-1,-,-,CASSLVPAGLGNTIYF,TGCGCCAGCAGCTTGGTCCCGGCAGGCCTTGGAAACACCATATATTTT
TRBJ1-3,TRBV6-1,TRBD1,-,CASSDEVGQGLSGNTIYF,TGTGCCAGCAGTGACGAGGTTGGACAGGGCTTGTCTGGAAACACCATATATTTT
TRBJ1-2,TRBV7-2,TRBD1,-,CASRPDRDNYGYTF,TGTGCCAGCAGACCTGACAGGGACAACTATGGCTACACCTTC
TRBJ1-2,TRBV11-1,-,-,CASSGGQYGYTF,TGTGCCAGCAGCGGAGGACAGTATGGCTACACCTTC
TRBJ1-2,TRBV2,TRBD1,-,CASRVVQGARNGYTF,TGTGCCAGCAGGGTAGTGCAGGGGGCGAGGAATGGCTACACCTTC
TRBJ1-2,TRBV28,TRBD1,-,CASSSDRVYGYTF,TGTGCCAGCAGCTCGGACAGGGTGTATGGCTACACCTTC
TRBJ2-5,TRBV5-8,-,-,CASSRQETQYF,TGTGCCAGCAGCCGGCAAGAGACCCAGTACTTC
TRBJ1-2,TRBV2,TRBD1,-,CASSPGTGGASGYTF,TGTGCCAGCAGTCCCGGGACAGGGGGCGCTAGTGGCTACACCTTC
TRBJ1-1,TRBV28,-,-,CASSLSVRNTEAFF,TGTGCCAGCAGTTTAAGCGTGCGTAACACTGAAGCTTTCTTT
TRBJ2-3,TRBV10-3,-,-,CAIREGGPGTQYF,TGTGCCATCCGGGAAGGCGGTCCCGGTACGCAGTATTTT
TRBJ2-7,TRBV6-1,TRBD2,-,CASSLGGGLEQYF,TGTGCCAGCAGCCTCGGGGGGGGGTTAGAGCAGTACTTC
TRBJ2-2,TRBV15,TRBD1,-,CATSRTLTGGTGELFF,TGTGCCACCAGCAGAACTTTAACAGGGGGCACCGGGGAGCTGTTTTTT
TRBJ2-1,TRBV11-3,TRBD2,-,CASSPGPGRAFNEQFF,TGTGCCAGCAGCCCGGGACCAGGGAGGGCTTTCAATGAGCAGTTCTTC
TRBJ1-2,TRBV11-2,-,-,CASSLWLVYGYTF,TGTGCCAGCAGCTTATGGCTTGTCTATGGCTACACCTTC
TRBJ2-2,TRBV30,TRBD1,-,CAWSVSPTGAGELFF,TGTGCCTGGAGTGTATCCCCCACAGGGGCCGGGGAGCTGTTTTTT